The table lists the clone carrying this T cell receptor beta chain with a few counts. Its target is not known. The data belong to a study of CD8 T cells in ankylosing spondylitis. Findings of the study overall: One TCR beta motif, made up of about 8 highly homologous variants, appeared characteristic of ankylosing spondylitis blood.

V lost 5 bases, J lost 7 bases, and 19 bases stayed unmatched. This CDR3 spans 17 amino acids. Germline V gene sequence: CDR1 DFQATT, CDR2 SNEGSKA (reference sequence). Each TCR beta library was made by quantitative 5'-RACE that incorporated molecular barcodes. MiXCR, applied by TCRdb to the 5' RACE reads, yields one record per CDR3 protein. The data contain some 220,000 distinct CDR3 sequences, approximately 10% of them singletons. The source is a male donor with ankylosing spondylitis or in good health (not recorded which). This rearrangement joins TRBV20-1 to TRBJ1-5; 8 bases fit TRBD1. Sequences were obtained from blood, either unsorted or a sorted T cell fraction (not recorded which). The CDR3 DNA sequence: TGCAGTGCTGGAGGGGAATCGACAGGGGCTGGGGGCCAGCCCCAGCATTTT. Its protein product is CSAGGESTGAGGQPQHF.